This TCR beta chain was sequenced during a study of T cells in localized non-small cell lung cancer. Regarding the study as a whole: Among the top 100 tumor clones, a median about 57 appeared in adjacent lung. Peak T cell clonality was found in uninvolved adjacent lung, exceeding tumor.

TCRdb keeps only in-frame clones here, not all; method: immunoSEQ multiplex PCR. Among about 39,000 clones listed, 75% to 85% were seen once. Concerning this clone itself: As yet, its antigen is unknown.

Germline CDR1 reads MNHNS; CDR2 reads SASEGT. Trimming left V 4 bases short and J 0 bases short, with 13 bases between. The CDR3 is made up of 15 amino acids. The sequencing here drew on PBMCs, taken before any cancer treatment. This chain joins TRBV6-1 and TRBJ2-7, with D tentatively TRBD2 (7 bases). The sequence derives from a woman aged 35 to 75 with stage II squamous cell lung carcinoma. CDR3 sequence (DNA): TGTGCCAGCAGTGCCCGGGGGGCGGACTCCTACGAGCAGTACGTC. Residues: CASSARGADSYEQYV.